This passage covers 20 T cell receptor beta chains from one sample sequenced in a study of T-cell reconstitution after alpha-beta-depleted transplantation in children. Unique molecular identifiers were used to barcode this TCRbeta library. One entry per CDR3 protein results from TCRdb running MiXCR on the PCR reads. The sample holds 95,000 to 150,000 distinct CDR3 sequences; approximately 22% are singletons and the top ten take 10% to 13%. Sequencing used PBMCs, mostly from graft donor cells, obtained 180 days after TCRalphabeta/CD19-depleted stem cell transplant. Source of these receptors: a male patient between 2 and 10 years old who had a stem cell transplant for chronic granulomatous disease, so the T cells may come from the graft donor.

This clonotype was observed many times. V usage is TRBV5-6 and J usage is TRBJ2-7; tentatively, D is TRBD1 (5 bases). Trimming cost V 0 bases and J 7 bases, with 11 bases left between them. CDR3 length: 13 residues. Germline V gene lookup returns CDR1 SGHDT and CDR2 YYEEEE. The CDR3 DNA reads TGTGCCAGCAGCTTGGAGGGGCCAAGGGAGCAGTACTTC. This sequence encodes CASSLEGPREQYF.

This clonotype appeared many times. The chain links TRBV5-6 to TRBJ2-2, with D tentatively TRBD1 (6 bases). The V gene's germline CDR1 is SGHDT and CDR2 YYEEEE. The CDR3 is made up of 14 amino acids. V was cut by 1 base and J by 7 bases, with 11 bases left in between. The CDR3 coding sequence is TGTGCCAGCAGCTTGACAGGGATTCACGGGGAGCTGTTTTTT. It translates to CASSLTGIHGELFF.

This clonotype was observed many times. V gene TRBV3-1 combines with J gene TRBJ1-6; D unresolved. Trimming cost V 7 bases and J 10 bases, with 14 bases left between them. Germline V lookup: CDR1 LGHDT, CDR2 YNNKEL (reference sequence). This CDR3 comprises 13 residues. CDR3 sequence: CASNSYSGSPLHF. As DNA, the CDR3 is TGTGCCAGCAACAGTTACAGTGGCTCACCCCTCCACTTT.

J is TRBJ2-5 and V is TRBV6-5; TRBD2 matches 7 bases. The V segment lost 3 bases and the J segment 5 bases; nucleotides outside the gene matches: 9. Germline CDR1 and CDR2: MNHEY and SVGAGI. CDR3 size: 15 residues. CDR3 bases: TGTGCCAGCAGTTATCTTTACGGGAGGTGGGAGACCCAGTACTTC. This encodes CASSYLYGRWETQYF.

CDR3 residues: CAISGRNTYNEQFF. The CDR3 region has the DNA TGTGCCATCAGTGGCAGGAATACCTACAATGAGCAGTTCTTC. The chain carries TRBV10-3 and TRBJ2-1, with no clear D. The CDR3 contains 14 residues. V was pared by 4 bases and J by 2 bases, with 9 bases between. Germline CDR1 ENHRY, CDR2 SYGVKD.

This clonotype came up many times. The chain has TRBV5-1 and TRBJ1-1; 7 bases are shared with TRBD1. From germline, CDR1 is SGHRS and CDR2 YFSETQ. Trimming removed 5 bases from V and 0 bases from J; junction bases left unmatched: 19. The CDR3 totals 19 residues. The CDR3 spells CASSPTYGQDRPLNTEAFF. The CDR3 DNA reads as TGCGCCAGCAGTCCCACCTACGGACAGGACCGCCCTTTGAACACTGAAGCTTTCTTT.

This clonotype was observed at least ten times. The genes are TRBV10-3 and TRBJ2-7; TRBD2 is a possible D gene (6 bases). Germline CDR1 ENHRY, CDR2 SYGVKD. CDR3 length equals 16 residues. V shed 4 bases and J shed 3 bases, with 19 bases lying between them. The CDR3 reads CAISGPAGGLDYEQYF. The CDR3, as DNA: TGTGCCATCAGTGGCCCTGCTGGGGGACTTGACTACGAGCAGTACTTC.

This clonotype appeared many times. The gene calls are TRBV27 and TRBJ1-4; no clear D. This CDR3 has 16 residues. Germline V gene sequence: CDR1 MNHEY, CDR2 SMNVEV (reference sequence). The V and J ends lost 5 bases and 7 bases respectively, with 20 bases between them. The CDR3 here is CASSIYPSRVGEKLFF. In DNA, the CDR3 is TGTGCCAGCAGTATCTACCCGTCCCGGGTAGGTGAAAAACTGTTTTTT.

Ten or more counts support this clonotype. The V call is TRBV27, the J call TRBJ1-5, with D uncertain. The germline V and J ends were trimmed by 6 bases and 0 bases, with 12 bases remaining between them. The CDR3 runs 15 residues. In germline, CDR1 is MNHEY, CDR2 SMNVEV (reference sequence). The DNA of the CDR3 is TGTGCCAGCAGGGAGGAACATCTTAGCAATCAGCCCCAGCATTTT. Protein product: CASREEHLSNQPQHF.

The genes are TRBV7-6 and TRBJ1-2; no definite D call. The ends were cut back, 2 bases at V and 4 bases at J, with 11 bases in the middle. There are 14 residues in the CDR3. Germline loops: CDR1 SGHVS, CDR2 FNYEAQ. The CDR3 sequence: CASSLSRVGYGYTF. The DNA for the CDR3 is TGTGCCAGCAGCTTATCAAGGGTTGGCTATGGCTACACCTTC.

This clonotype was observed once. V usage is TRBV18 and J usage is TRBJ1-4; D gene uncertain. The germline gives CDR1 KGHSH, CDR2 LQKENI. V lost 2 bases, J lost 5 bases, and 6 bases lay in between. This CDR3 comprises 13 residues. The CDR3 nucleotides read TGTGCCAGCTCACCAGGTTCGAATGAAAAACTGTTTTTT. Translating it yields CASSPGSNEKLFF.

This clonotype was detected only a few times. CDR3 DNA: TGTGCCAGCAGTGACCCGGGCTCCGCAGATACGCAGTATTTT. As protein: CASSDPGSADTQYF. The chain links TRBV6-2 or TRBV6-3 to TRBJ2-3, with no clear D. CDR1 is MNHEY, CDR2 SVGEGT, per germline. The CDR3 contains 14 residues. The ends were cut back, 5 bases at V and 4 bases at J, with 13 bases in the middle.

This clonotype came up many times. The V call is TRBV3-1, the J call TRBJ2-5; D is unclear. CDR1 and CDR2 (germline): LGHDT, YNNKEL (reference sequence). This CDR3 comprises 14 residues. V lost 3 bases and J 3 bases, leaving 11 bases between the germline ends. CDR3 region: CASSHLGLKETQYF. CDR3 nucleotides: TGTGCCAGCAGCCATCTAGGGCTTAAAGAGACCCAGTACTTC.

The DNA of the CDR3 is TGTGCCAGCAGCGTAGGACTAGCTGAATGGTCCGGGGAGCTGTTTTTT. Protein product: CASSVGLAEWSGELFF. The chain employs TRBV9 and TRBJ2-2; 7 positions match TRBD2. The germline V gene encodes CDR1 SGDLS and CDR2 YYNGEE. The CDR3 sequence is 16 residues long. V gave up 0 bases and J gave up 6 bases; unmatched junction bases: 8.

The CDR3 coding sequence is TGTGCCAGCAGCTGGCCCAAGGATGACTTCAACGATCGAGATACGCAGTATTTT. It is translated as CASSWPKDDFNDRDTQYF. V and J are TRBV5-5 and TRBJ2-3, with D uncertain. Trimming took off 3 bases at V and 5 bases at J, with 25 bases between the two ends. Germline V gene sequence: CDR1 SGHKS, CDR2 YYEKEE (reference sequence). The CDR3 sequence is 18 residues long.

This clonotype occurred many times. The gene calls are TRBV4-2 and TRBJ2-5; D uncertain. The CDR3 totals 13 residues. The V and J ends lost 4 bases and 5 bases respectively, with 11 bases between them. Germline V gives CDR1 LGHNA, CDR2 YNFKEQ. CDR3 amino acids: CASSRSPEETQYF. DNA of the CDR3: TGTGCCAGCAGCCGAAGTCCGGAGGAGACCCAGTACTTC.

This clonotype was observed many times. CDR3: CASSHPDSPKFF. The DNA for the CDR3 is TGTGCCAGCAGCCATCCGGACTCCCCCAAGTTCTTC. The chain links TRBV3-1 to TRBJ2-1, with D tentatively TRBD2 (5 bases). The V gene lost 3 bases and the J gene lost 14 bases, with 14 bases spanning the gap. CDR3 size: 12 residues. Germline CDR1 reads LGHDT; CDR2 reads YNNKEL (reference sequence).

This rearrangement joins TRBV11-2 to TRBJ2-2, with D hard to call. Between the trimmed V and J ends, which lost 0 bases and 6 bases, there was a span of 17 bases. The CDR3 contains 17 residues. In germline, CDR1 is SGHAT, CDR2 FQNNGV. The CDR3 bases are TGTGCCAGCAGCTTAGATCCAGCTAGTCGAGAGGCCGGGGAGCTGTTTTTT. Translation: CASSLDPASREAGELFF.

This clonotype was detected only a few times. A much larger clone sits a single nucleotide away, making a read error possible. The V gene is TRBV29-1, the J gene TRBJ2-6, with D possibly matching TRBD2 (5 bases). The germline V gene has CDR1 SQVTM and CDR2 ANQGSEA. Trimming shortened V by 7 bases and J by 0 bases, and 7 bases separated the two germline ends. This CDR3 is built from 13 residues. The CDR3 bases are TGCAGCGGCCGGGACTCTGGGGCCAACGTCCTGACTTTC. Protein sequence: CSGRDSGANVLTF.

CDR3 amino acids: CSAKRLAGVDEQFF. The CDR3 DNA is TGCAGTGCTAAACGACTAGCGGGAGTCGATGAGCAGTTCTTC. The chain is built from TRBV20-1 and TRBJ2-1; 12 nucleotides match TRBD2. This CDR3 is built from 14 residues. V trimming: 4 bases; J trimming: 8 bases; junction bases outside the gene matches: 6. CDR1 and CDR2 from the germline V gene are DFQATT and SNEGSKA (reference sequence).